This TCR beta chain was retrieved from a study of T cells in lung cancer brain metastases. Notes on the study in general: Compared with paired primaries, brain metastases showed fewer unique productive clones (about 1,500 versus 4,200). DNA fragmentation in FFPE samples may have prevented full retrieval of the infiltrating T cell repertoire.

Germline V lookup: CDR1 MDHEN, CDR2 SYDVKM. CDR3 size: 13 residues. The germline V and J ends were trimmed by 1 base and 6 bases, with 10 bases remaining between them. Sequencing was performed with immunoSEQ multiplex PCR; in TCRdb, only in-frame clones are kept and a portion is missing. The sample has some 5,000 clones, over 65% seen once. This clone was detected once. What it binds is unknown. The material sequenced was tumor tissue from a brain metastasis. The chain joins TRBV28 to TRBJ2-7; weak D call: TRBD1 (5 bases). The receptor comes from a woman aged 50 to 65 with non-small cell lung cancer that had spread to the brain. Here the CDR3 reads CASSLSAGREQYF. As DNA, the CDR3 is TGTGCCAGCAGTTTATCCGCAGGGCGCGAGCAGTACTTC.